A single sample gave rise to the 14 T cell receptor beta chains below, sequenced in a study of T-cell memory formation after mild COVID-19. Each CDR3 protein gets one entry after TCRdb re-called the 5' RACE reads with MiXCR. The sample has 150,000 to 200,000 distinct CDR3 sequences; under 14% are singletons. Material: PBMCs or a T cell subset sorted from them (not recorded which). These receptor sequences come from a man between 18 and 29 years old who had mild COVID-19 (a few samples of this study predate the infection). Cell type and time point are not known.

A few counts support this clonotype. A clone one base away is much larger, so this may be a read error. The chain is built from TRBV20-1 and TRBJ1-5, with a possible D match to TRBD1 (5 bases). Trimming left V 0 bases short and J 5 bases short, with 5 bases between. The germline V gene encodes CDR1 DFQATT and CDR2 SNEGSKA (reference sequence). The CDR3 is 12 amino acids. The CDR3: CSAREGDQPQHF. The CDR3 DNA reads TGCAGTGCTAGAGAAGGGGATCAGCCCCAGCATTTT.

The CDR3 is CASSLGVRGGTDTQYF. The CDR3 DNA is TGTGCCAGCAGCTTAGGAGTGCGGGGGGGTACAGATACGCAGTATTTT. The gene calls are TRBV7-2 and TRBJ2-3; 9 bases agree with TRBD2. V lost 1 base to trimming and J lost 3 bases; unmatched junction nucleotides: 5. CDR3 size: 16 residues. Germline CDR1 and CDR2: SGHTA and FQGNSA.

V and J are TRBV24-1 and TRBJ1-2, with 10 bases lining up with TRBD1. This CDR3 is 16 amino acids long. V lost 2 bases, J lost 4 bases, and 6 bases stayed unmatched. Per germline, CDR1 KGHDR and CDR2 SFDVKD. CDR3 sequence (DNA): TGTGCCACCAGTGATTCCGGGACAGGGGATGGCTATGGCTACACCTTC. It is translated as CATSDSGTGDGYGYTF.

This clonotype was recorded a few times. This sequence joins TRBV6-5 and TRBJ1-1; D unresolved. Germline-derived CDR1 and CDR2 are MNHEY and SVGAGI. Trimming pared 0 bases from V and 0 bases from J, leaving 8 bases between. The CDR3 totals 15 residues. This CDR3 is CASSYSAVMNTEAFF. The CDR3 nucleotides are TGTGCCAGCAGTTACTCAGCGGTTATGAACACTGAAGCTTTCTTT.

V and J are TRBV7-9 and TRBJ2-5; 9 nucleotides line up with TRBD2. Looked up from germline, CDR1 is SEHNR and CDR2 is FQNEAQ (reference sequence). Unmatched junction bases numbered 16, after V lost 2 bases and J lost 0 bases. The CDR3 extends over 20 amino acids. CDR3 sequence: CASSLYPGGPAGGYQETQYF. The CDR3 DNA is TGTGCCAGCAGCTTATACCCGGGTGGCCCAGCGGGGGGTTACCAAGAGACCCAGTACTTC.

The V gene is TRBV20-1, the J gene TRBJ2-3; D ambiguous. This CDR3 region has 14 residues. With 4 bases removed from V and 6 bases from J, the gap between germline ends came to 17 bases. CDR1 and CDR2 from the germline V gene are DFQATT and SNEGSKA (reference sequence). CDR3 sequence reads: CSATRSAEMDTQYF. The DNA of the CDR3 is TGCAGTGCTACTCGGTCTGCGGAGATGGATACGCAGTATTTT.

This clonotype showed up just a few times. The DNA of the CDR3 is TGCGCCAGCAGCTTGGGGTCGACAGGAAACACCATATATTTT. Translation gives CASSLGSTGNTIYF. This chain links TRBV5-1 with TRBJ1-3; D is undetermined. V was trimmed by 0 bases and J by 4 bases, leaving 8 bases between them. CDR1 and CDR2 from the germline V gene are SGHRS and YFSETQ. This CDR3 comprises 14 residues.

The chain employs TRBV10-3 and TRBJ2-1; TRBD1 matches 8 bases. CDR3 length: 14 residues. The V and J ends lost 6 bases and 9 bases, in that order; junction bases with no gene match: 10. In germline, CDR1 is ENHRY, CDR2 SYGVKD. CDR3 amino acids: CAIRLDRGEGEQFF. The CDR3 DNA is TGTGCCATCAGATTAGACAGGGGTGAAGGTGAGCAGTTCTTC.

The rearrangement links TRBV12-3 or TRBV12-4 to TRBJ1-2; the match to TRBD1 covers 9 bases. The J segment lost 10 bases and the V segment lost 5 bases, leaving 8 bases of the junction unmatched. The CDR3 length is 13 residues. DNA for the CDR3: TGTGCCAGCAGTCCATGGACAGGGGTTGACTACACCTTC. Encoded protein: CASSPWTGVDYTF.

This rearrangement joins TRBV7-9 to TRBJ1-4; TRBD1 aligns across 8 bases. The trim removed 5 bases at V and 8 bases at J, leaving 7 bases unmatched. The germline V gene encodes CDR1 SEHNR and CDR2 FQNEAQ (reference sequence). The CDR3 loop spans 14 amino acids. CDR3 DNA sequence: TGTGCCAGCAGCCTACAGGGGGGAAGGGAAAAACTGTTTTTT. Residues: CASSLQGGREKLFF. Full variable domain (outside the CDR3, taken from reference TRBV7-9 and TRBJ1-4): DTGVSQNPRHKITKRGQNVTFRCDPISEHNRLYWYRQTLGQGPEFLTYFQNEAQLEKSRLLSDRFSAERPKGSFSTLEIQRTEQGDSAMYLCASSLQGGREKLFFGSGTQLSVL.

This clonotype was seen only a few times. The rearrangement links TRBV4-3 to TRBJ2-2, with unresolved D. The CDR3 sequence is 13 residues long. Germline CDR1 LGHNA, CDR2 YSLEER. Trimming removed 5 bases from V and 7 bases from J, with 11 bases in between. CDR3 sequence: CASSGQMDGELFF. The DNA of the CDR3 is TGCGCCAGCAGCGGCCAGATGGACGGGGAGCTGTTTTTT.

In its sample, this clonotype was seen many times. The chain uses TRBV24-1 and TRBJ2-3, with no clear D. The V and J ends lost 6 bases and 2 bases respectively, with 2 bases between them. The germline V gene encodes CDR1 KGHDR and CDR2 SFDVKD. The CDR3 consists of 11 residues. CDR3 nucleotide sequence: TGTGCCACCAGTTACACAGATACGCAGTATTTT. This translates into CATSYTDTQYF.

The chain uses TRBV10-3 and TRBJ2-6; perhaps TRBD2 as D (5 bases). This CDR3 contains 15 residues. V lost 3 bases to trimming and J lost 2 bases, with 8 bases between them. Per germline, CDR1 ENHRY and CDR2 SYGVKD. The CDR3 region is CAISDREPGANVLTF. In DNA form, the CDR3 reads TGTGCCATCAGTGACCGGGAACCTGGGGCCAACGTCCTGACTTTC.

This clonotype was seen a few times. The chain links TRBV15 to TRBJ1-1; 8 positions match TRBD1. This CDR3 is built from 15 residues. V lost 2 bases to trimming and J lost 5 bases; unmatched junction nucleotides: 7. The germline gives CDR1 LNHNV, CDR2 YYDKDF (reference sequence). DNA of the CDR3: TGTGCCACCAGCAGAAAGGACAGGGTGGGGACTGAAGCTTTCTTT. Encoded protein: CATSRKDRVGTEAFF.